This entry lists 20 T cell receptor beta chains sequenced from one sample in a study of shared clonotypes between healthy human individuals. Produced via immunoSEQ multiplex PCR; TCRdb's table is partial and in-frame only. The table includes fewer than 850,000 clones, 55% to 75% detected once. Sequencing was carried out using memory CD4+ T cells sorted from blood. Specified subset: CD45RA-negative fraction. The origin of the receptors is a woman younger than 45 in good health.

A few counts support this clone. The chain links TRBV4-1 to TRBJ1-5; D remains unclear. The V and J ends lost 4 bases and 4 bases respectively, with 17 bases between them. Germline V CDR1 and CDR2: MGHRA, YSYEKL. This CDR3 is 16 amino acids long. The DNA for the CDR3 is TGCGCCAGCAGCCGGGCTGCCGGGGTCCCGAATCAGCCCCAGCATTTT. Protein: CASSRAAGVPNQPQHF.

Turning to this clone: This sample also contains other DNA sequences that code for the same CDR3. This chain uses TRBV7-6 with TRBJ2-1, with D possibly being TRBD1 (5 bases). CDR3 length: 13 residues. V was cut by 5 bases and J by 4 bases, with 9 bases left in between. The germline CDR1 and CDR2 sequences are SGHVS and FNYEAQ. The CDR3 DNA follows: TGTGCCAGCAGCCAGACAGCGTACAATGAGCAGTTCTTC. Its translation is CASSQTAYNEQFF.

This clone has at least ten counts. In the same sample, other DNA sequences code for this CDR3. The chain combines TRBV11-3 with TRBJ2-2; D gene uncertain. Trimming removed 2 bases from V and 1 base from J, with 5 bases in between. There are 14 residues in the CDR3. The V gene's germline CDR1 is SGHNT and CDR2 YENEEA. The CDR3 nucleotides are TGTGCCAGCAGCTTAAAGGGGAACACCGGGGAGCTGTTTTTT. This translates into CASSLKGNTGELFF.

This clone appeared a few times. The V gene is TRBV18, the J gene TRBJ2-7; D gene unclear. Germline V CDR1 and CDR2: KGHSH, LQKENI. This CDR3 has 12 residues. V was trimmed by 4 bases and J by 4 bases, leaving 8 bases between them. This chain's CDR3 is CASSLGAYEQYF. The CDR3 bases are TGTGCCAGCTCACTCGGCGCTTACGAGCAGTACTTC.

The V gene is TRBV6-1, the J gene TRBJ1-1; 7 nucleotides agree with TRBD1. This CDR3 has 14 amino acids. V shed 2 bases, J shed 8 bases, and the junction held 8 bases outside the gene matches. The germline gives CDR1 MNHNS, CDR2 SASEGT. CDR3: CASSEPGQIIEAFF. The CDR3 bases are TGTGCCAGCAGTGAACCGGGACAGATTATCGAAGCTTTCTTT.

The chain employs TRBV21-1 and TRBJ1-5; the D call of TRBD1 is as the table states it, not checked on the DNA. TRBV21-1 is a documented pseudogene. The CDR3 extends over 14 amino acids. The CDR3 reads CASSKQGRDQPQHF. The CDR3 bases are TGTGCCAGCAGCAAACAGGGTAGGGATCAGCCCCAGCATTTT.

This chain joins TRBV11-2 and TRBJ2-6; the D call may be TRBD1 or TRBD2 (5 bases each). Germline CDR1 SGHAT, CDR2 FQNNGV. The CDR3 runs to 16 residues. V lost 2 bases to trimming and J lost 0 bases, with 8 bases between them. The CDR3 spells CASSLLGRSGANVLTF. In nucleotides, the CDR3 is TGTGCCAGCAGCTTATTGGGACGCTCTGGGGCCAACGTCCTGACTTTC.

The chain couples TRBV28 to TRBJ2-7; TRBD2 aligns across 10 bases. The trim removed 6 bases at V and 2 bases at J, leaving 1 base unmatched. CDR3 size: 13 residues. Germline V gives CDR1 MDHEN, CDR2 SYDVKM. The CDR3 loop is CASSGTSAYEQYF. The CDR3 bases are TGTGCCAGCAGCGGGACTAGCGCCTACGAGCAGTACTTC.

V is TRBV7-6 and J is TRBJ1-2, with no clear D. V lost 0 bases and J lost 6, with 11 bases in between. The germline gives CDR1 SGHVS, CDR2 FNYEAQ. CDR3 length: 14 residues. CDR3 loop: CASSLAPAHDGYTF. CDR3 in DNA: TGTGCCAGCAGCTTAGCGCCGGCACACGATGGCTACACCTTC.

Concerning this clone itself: Other DNA sequences in this sample translate to the same CDR3. The genes are TRBV19 and TRBJ1-5; 8 positions agree with TRBD1. The junction had 4 bases not matched to a gene; V was cut back by 4 bases and J by 5 bases. Germline loops: CDR1 LNHDA, CDR2 SQIVND (reference sequence). This CDR3 is built from 14 residues. CDR3 nucleotide sequence: TGTGCCAGTAGTAATACAGGGGGTGATCAGCCCCAGCATTTT. It yields the protein CASSNTGGDQPQHF.

J is TRBJ1-4 and V is TRBV30, with D perhaps matching TRBD1 (5 bases). The CDR3 extends over 15 amino acids. Trimming stripped 3 bases from V and 6 bases from J, with 17 bases between. Germline V gene sequence: CDR1 GTSNPN, CDR2 SVGIG (reference sequence). CDR3 coding DNA: TGTGCCTGGAGCCCTCCCGGCAGGGTGGATGAAAAACTGTTTTTT. It translates to CAWSPPGRVDEKLFF.

The chain couples TRBV19 to TRBJ2-5; 7 bases map to TRBD2. V shed 6 bases and J 5 bases; nucleotides not matched to a gene: 9. This CDR3 has 14 amino acids. Per the germline V gene, CDR1 is LNHDA and CDR2 is SQIVND (reference sequence). Here the CDR3 reads CASRGGRAEETQYF. Written as DNA, the CDR3 is TGTGCCAGTAGGGGAGGGAGGGCGGAGGAGACCCAGTACTTC.

In its sample, this clone was seen a few times. The chain has TRBV7-9 and TRBJ2-1; perhaps TRBD2 as D (6 bases). V was pared by 2 bases and J by 7 bases, with 15 bases between. This CDR3 comprises 15 residues. Germline V gives CDR1 SEHNR, CDR2 FQNEAQ (reference sequence). CDR3 sequence reads: CASSLTGWRDNEQFF. CDR3 nucleotide sequence: TGTGCCAGCAGCTTAACAGGATGGAGGGATAATGAGCAGTTCTTC. Drawing the rest from reference TRBV7-9 and TRBJ2-1, the complete variable domain is DTGVSQNPRHKITKRGQNVTFRCDPISEHNRLYWYRQTLGQGPEFLTYFQNEAQLEKSRLLSDRFSAERPKGSFSTLEIQRTEQGDSAMYLCASSLTGWRDNEQFFGPGTRLTVL.

In this sample, this clone turned up many times. V gene TRBV2 combines with J gene TRBJ1-5; 8 bases line up with TRBD1. This CDR3 contains 15 residues. V shed 4 bases and J 5 bases; nucleotides not matched to a gene: 7. The germline V gene has CDR1 SNHLY and CDR2 FYNNEI. The CDR3 sequence is CASSGLTGVDQPQHF. The CDR3 region has the DNA TGTGCCAGCAGTGGACTGACAGGGGTCGATCAGCCCCAGCATTTT.

The V call is TRBV28, the J call TRBJ2-7, with 7 nucleotides matching TRBD1. This CDR3 has 20 residues. CDR1 and CDR2 (germline): MDHEN, SYDVKM. Trimming at V came to 1 base and at J to 2 bases, leaving 20 bases not matched to a gene. The CDR3 loop reads CASSLFQLPGQWAWAYEQYF. In DNA, the CDR3 is TGTGCCAGCAGTTTATTCCAACTCCCGGGACAGTGGGCTTGGGCCTACGAGCAGTACTTC.

The rearrangement links TRBV6-6 to TRBJ2-7; D call uncertain. The ends were cut back, 2 bases at V and 9 bases at J, with 17 bases in the middle. CDR3 length: 14 residues. Germline V CDR1 and CDR2: MNHNY, SVGAGI (reference sequence). As DNA, the CDR3 is TGTGCCAGCAGTTACGAGACTGGAGCCACGACGCAGTACTTC. Its protein product is CASSYETGATTQYF.

The chain combines TRBV6-6 with TRBJ1-1, with a possible D match to TRBD1 (5 bases). Germline CDR1 reads MNHNY; CDR2 reads SVGAGI (reference sequence). Trimming removed 8 bases from V and 3 bases from J, with 16 bases in between. There are 14 residues in the CDR3. The CDR3 protein is CASWRSWGDTEAFF. DNA of the CDR3: TGTGCCAGCTGGAGGAGTTGGGGGGACACTGAAGCTTTCTTT.

This clone was counted between two and nine times. J is TRBJ1-2 and V is TRBV19; D perhaps matches TRBD1 (6 bases). Germline loops: CDR1 LNHDA, CDR2 SQIVND (reference sequence). This CDR3 comprises 14 residues. V lost 5 bases and J 4 bases, leaving 14 bases between the germline ends. This CDR3 reads CASSLRDKVYGYTF. In DNA, the CDR3 is TGTGCCAGTAGTCTCCGGGACAAAGTCTATGGCTACACCTTC.

The genes are TRBV18 and TRBJ1-2; D uncertain. The CDR3 has 12 amino acids. Germline CDR1 reads KGHSH; CDR2 reads LQKENI. The DNA for the CDR3 is TGTGCTACCTCGGATGATCGTTATGGCTACACCTTC. This sequence encodes CATSDDRYGYTF.

The J gene is TRBJ2-2, the V gene TRBV29-1; no definite D call. Germline-derived CDR1 and CDR2 are SQVTM and ANQGSEA. This CDR3 contains 14 residues. Trimming shortened V by 4 bases and J by 1 base, and 10 bases separated the two germline ends. CDR3 residues: CSVVEQMNTGELFF. CDR3 nucleotide sequence: TGCAGCGTTGTAGAACAGATGAACACCGGGGAGCTGTTTTTT.